Listed here is a single T cell receptor (beta chain). Germline V gene sequence: CDR1 LGHDT, CDR2 YNNKEL (reference sequence). The length of the CDR3 is 14 residues. Germline trimming cut 10 bases from V and 5 bases from J; bases unmatched to any gene: 9. This sample was taken from a study of blood T cell repertoires in COVID-19. At the level of the study: Sources were T cells, B-cell-depleted T cells, or PBMCs; the material itself was cDNA or gDNA.

The method was immunoSEQ multiplex PCR; TCRdb's version includes in-frame clones alone and lacks a portion of them. The repertoire holds a few hundred thousand clones, with approximately 90% as singletons. Sequenced sample: PBMCs or T cells enriched from blood (not recorded which). The source is a woman in her 40s who had been exposed to COVID-19. The chain has TRBV3-1 (or the pseudogene TRBV3-2) and TRBJ2-2; 8 bases align to TRBD2. The CDR3 region is CATTPGGPTGELFF. The CDR3 DNA reads as TGTGCCACCACCCCGGGAGGGCCGACCGGGGAGCTGTTTTTT.